This T cell receptor beta chain came from a study of shared clonotypes between healthy human individuals. General study points: Clonotypes shared by all four sorted-subset donors had higher generation probabilities than non-shared clonotypes. Only blood was sampled; tissue repertoires likely differ. Sequencing depth was predicted to influence how clonotypes are shared among donors.

Donors, healthy HIV-negative adults, lacked recent acute infections or vaccinations. About this clone: Its antigen is not identified.

Some clones are missing from TCRdb's copy, which holds only in-frame ones; the method was immunoSEQ multiplex PCR. The sample has some 2,400,000 clones; approximately 94% are singletons. The CDR3 length is 16 residues. Germline assignment: CDR1 MDHEN and CDR2 SYDVKM. Trimming stripped 2 bases from V and 6 bases from J, with 16 bases between. The sequence was obtained from a man younger than 35 in good health. The chain uses TRBV28 and TRBJ2-2; D call uncertain. Sequencing was done on a sample of naive CD4+ T cells sorted from blood. Subset indicated: CD45RA+ positively selected. The CDR3 reads CASSLVNWYMAGELFF. The DNA for the CDR3 is TGTGCCAGCAGTTTAGTCAATTGGTATATGGCCGGGGAGCTGTTTTTT.